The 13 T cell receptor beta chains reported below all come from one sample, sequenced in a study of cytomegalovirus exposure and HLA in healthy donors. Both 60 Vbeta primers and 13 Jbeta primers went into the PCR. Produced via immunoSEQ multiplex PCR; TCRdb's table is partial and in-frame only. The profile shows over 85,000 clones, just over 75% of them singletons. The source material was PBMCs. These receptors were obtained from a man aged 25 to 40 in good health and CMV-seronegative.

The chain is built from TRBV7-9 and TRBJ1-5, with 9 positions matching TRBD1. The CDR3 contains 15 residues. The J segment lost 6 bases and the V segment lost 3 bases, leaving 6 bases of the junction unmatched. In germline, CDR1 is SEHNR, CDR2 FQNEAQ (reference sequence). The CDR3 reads CASSLDRGVSQPQHF. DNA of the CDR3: TGTGCCAGCAGCTTGGACAGGGGAGTCAGTCAGCCCCAGCATTTT.

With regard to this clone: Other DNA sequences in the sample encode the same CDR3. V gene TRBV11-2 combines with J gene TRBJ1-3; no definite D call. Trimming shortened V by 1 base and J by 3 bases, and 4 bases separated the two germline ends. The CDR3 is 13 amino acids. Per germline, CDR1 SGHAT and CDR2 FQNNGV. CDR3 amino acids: CASSLAGGNTIYF. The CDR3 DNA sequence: TGTGCCAGCAGCTTAGCAGGTGGAAACACCATATATTTT.

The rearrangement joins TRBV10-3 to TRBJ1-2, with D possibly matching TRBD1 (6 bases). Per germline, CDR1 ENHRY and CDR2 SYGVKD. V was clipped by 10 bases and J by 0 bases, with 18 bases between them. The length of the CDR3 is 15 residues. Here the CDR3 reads CATRWGTSANYGYTF. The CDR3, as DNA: TGTGCCACCCGCTGGGGGACATCAGCTAACTATGGCTACACCTTC.

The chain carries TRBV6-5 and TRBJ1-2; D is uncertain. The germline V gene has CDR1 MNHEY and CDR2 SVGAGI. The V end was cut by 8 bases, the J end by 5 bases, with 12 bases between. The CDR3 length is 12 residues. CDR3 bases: TGTGCCAGCTCTCCCCGAGGATATGGCTACACCTTC. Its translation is CASSPRGYGYTF.

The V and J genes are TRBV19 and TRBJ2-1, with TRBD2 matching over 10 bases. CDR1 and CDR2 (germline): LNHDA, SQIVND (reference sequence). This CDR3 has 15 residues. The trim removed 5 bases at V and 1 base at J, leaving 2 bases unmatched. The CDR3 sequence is CASSPLAGSYNEQFF. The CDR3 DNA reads TGTGCCAGTAGTCCACTAGCGGGGTCCTACAATGAGCAGTTCTTC.

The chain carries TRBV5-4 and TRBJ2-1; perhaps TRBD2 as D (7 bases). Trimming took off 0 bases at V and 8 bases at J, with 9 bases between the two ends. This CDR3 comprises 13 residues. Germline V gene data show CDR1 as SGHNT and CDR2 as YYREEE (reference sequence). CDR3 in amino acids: CASSLEGGDEQFF. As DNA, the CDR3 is TGTGCCAGCAGCTTGGAAGGGGGGGATGAGCAGTTCTTC. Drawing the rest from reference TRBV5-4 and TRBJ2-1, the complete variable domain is ETGVTQSPTHLIKTRGQQVTLRCSSQSGHNTVSWYQQALGQGPQFIFQYYREEENGRGNFPPRFSGLQFPNYSSELNVNALELDDSALYLCASSLEGGDEQFFGPGTRLTVL.

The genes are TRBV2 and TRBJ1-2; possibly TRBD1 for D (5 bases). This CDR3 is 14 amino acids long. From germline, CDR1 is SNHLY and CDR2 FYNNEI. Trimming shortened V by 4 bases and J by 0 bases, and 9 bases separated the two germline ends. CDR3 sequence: CASSADSTNYGYTF. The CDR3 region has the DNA TGTGCCAGCAGTGCCGACAGTACTAACTATGGCTACACCTTC.

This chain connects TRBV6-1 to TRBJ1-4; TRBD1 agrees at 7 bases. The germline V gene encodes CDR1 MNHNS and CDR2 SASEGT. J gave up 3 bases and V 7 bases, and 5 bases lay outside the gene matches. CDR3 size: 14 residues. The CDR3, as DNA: TGTGCCAGCACAACCAGGGGGTCTAATGAAAAACTGTTTTTT. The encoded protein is CASTTRGSNEKLFF.

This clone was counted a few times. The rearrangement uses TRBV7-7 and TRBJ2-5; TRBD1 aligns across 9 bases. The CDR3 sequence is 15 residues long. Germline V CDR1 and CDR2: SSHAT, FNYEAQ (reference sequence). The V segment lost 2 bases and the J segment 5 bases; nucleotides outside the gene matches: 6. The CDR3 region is CASSLWDRDGETQYF. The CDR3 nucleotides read TGTGCCAGCAGCTTATGGGACAGGGATGGGGAGACCCAGTACTTC.

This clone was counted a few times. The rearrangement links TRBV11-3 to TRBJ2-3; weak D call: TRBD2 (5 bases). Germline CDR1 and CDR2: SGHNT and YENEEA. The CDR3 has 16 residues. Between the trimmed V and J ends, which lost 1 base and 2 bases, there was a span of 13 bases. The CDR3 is CASSLGLAANTDTQYF. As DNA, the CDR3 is TGTGCCAGCAGCTTAGGTCTAGCAGCCAACACAGATACGCAGTATTTT.

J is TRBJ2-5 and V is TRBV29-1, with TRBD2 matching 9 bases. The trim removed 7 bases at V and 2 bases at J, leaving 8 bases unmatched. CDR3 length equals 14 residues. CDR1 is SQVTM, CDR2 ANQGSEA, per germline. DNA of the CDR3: TGCAGCGCCCCAGGAGCGGGAGGACAAGAGACCCAGTACTTC. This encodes CSAPGAGGQETQYF.

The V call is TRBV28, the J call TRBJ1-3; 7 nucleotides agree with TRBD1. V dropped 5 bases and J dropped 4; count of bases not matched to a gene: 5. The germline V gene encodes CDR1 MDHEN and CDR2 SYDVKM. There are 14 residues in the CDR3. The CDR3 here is CASSVGTVGNTIYF. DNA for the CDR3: TGTGCCAGCAGTGTAGGGACAGTGGGAAACACCATATATTTT.

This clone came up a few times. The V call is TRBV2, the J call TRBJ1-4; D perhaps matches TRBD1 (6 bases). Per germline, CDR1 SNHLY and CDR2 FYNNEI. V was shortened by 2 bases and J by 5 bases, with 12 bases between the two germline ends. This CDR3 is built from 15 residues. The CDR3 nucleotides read TGTGCCAGCAGTGAATTTGGCAGGGGAAATGAAAAACTGTTTTTT. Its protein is CASSEFGRGNEKLFF.